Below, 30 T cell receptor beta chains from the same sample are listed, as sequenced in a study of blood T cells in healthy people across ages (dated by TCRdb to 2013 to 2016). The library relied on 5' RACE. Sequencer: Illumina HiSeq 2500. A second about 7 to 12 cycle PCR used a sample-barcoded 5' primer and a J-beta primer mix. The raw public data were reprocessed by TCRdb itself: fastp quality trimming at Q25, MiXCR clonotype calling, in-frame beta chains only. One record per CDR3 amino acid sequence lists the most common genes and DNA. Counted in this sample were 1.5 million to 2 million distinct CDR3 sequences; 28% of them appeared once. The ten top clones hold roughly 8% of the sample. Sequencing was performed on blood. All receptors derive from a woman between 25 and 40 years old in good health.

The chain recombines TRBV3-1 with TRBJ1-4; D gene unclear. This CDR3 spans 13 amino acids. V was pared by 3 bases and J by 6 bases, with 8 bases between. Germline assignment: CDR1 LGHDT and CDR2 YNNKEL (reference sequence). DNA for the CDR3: TGTGCCAGCAGCCAGGGCGGAGATGAAAAACTGTTTTTT. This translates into CASSQGGDEKLFF.

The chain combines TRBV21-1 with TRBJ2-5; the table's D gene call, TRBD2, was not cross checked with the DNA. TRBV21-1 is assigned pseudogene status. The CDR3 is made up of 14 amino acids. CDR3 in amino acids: CASRARAVQETQYF. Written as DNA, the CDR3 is TGTGCCAGCCGCGCGCGGGCGGTACAAGAGACCCAGTACTTC.

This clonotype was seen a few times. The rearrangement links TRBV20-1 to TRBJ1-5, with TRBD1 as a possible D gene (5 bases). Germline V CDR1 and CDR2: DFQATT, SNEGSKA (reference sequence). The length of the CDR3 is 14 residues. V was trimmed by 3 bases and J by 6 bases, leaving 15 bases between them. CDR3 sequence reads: CSARFGGRVQPQHF. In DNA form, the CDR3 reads TGCAGTGCTAGGTTCGGCGGCAGGGTTCAGCCCCAGCATTTT.

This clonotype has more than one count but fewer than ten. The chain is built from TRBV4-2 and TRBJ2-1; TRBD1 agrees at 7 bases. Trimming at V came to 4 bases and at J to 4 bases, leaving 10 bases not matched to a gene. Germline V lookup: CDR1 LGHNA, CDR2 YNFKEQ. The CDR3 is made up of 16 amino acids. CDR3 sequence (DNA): TGTGCCAGCAGCCCCACAGGGGTTGATGTTTACAATGAGCAGTTCTTC. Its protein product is CASSPTGVDVYNEQFF.

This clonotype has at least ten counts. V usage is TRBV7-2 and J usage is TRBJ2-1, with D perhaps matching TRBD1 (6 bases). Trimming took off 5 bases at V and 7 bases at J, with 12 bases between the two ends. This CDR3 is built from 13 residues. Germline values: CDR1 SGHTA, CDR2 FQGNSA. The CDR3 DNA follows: TGTGCCAGCAGCCCGGTAACAGGGAATGAGCAGTTCTTC. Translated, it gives CASSPVTGNEQFF.

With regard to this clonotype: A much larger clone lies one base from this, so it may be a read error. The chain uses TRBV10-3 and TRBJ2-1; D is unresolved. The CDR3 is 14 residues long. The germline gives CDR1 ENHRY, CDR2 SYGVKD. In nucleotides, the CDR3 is TGTGCCATCAGCGTCCGAAGCTCCCACAATGAGCAGTTCTTC. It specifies CAISVRSSHNEQFF.

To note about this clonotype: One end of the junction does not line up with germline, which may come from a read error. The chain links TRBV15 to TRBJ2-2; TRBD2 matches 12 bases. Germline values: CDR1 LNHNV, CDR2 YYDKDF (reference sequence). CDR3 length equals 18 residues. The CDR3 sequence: CATSRDGTSGSPTGERFF. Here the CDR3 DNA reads TGTGCCACCAGCAGAGATGGGACTAGCGGGTCCCCCACCGGGGAGCGGTTTTTT.

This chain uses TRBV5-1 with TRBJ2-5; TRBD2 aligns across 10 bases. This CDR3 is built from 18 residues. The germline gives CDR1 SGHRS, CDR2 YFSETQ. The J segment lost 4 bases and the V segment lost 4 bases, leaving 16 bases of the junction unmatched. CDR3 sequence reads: CASSQKAPTSGVSETQYF. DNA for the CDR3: TGCGCCAGCAGCCAGAAGGCCCCAACTAGCGGGGTTTCAGAGACCCAGTACTTC.

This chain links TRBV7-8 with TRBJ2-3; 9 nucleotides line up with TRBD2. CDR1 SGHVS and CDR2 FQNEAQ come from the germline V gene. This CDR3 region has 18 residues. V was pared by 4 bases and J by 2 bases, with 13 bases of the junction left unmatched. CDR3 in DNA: TGTGCCAGCAGCTCGAAATACTTAGCGGGAGCGTACACAGATACGCAGTATTTT. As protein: CASSSKYLAGAYTDTQYF.

The CDR3, as DNA: TGTGCCAGCAGCCGGACTAGCGGGGATCGCACAGATACGCAGTATTTT. Its translation: CASSRTSGDRTDTQYF. V usage is TRBV7-2 and J usage is TRBJ2-3; 12 nucleotides line up with TRBD2. V lost 5 bases and J lost 1; bases outside the gene matches: 4. In germline, CDR1 is SGHTA, CDR2 FQGNSA. The CDR3 covers 16 residues. Variable domain in full (rest from reference TRBV7-2 and TRBJ2-3): GAGVSQSPSNKVTEKGKDVELRCDPISGHTALYWYRQSLGQGLEFLIYFQGNSAPDKSGLPSDRFSAERTGGSVSTLTIQRTQQEDSAVYLCASSRTSGDRTDTQYFGPGTRLTVL.

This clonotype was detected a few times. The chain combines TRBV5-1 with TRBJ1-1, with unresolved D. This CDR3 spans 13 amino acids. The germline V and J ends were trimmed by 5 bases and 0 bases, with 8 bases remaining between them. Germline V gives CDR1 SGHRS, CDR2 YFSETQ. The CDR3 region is CASRMLMNTEAFF. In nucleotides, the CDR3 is TGCGCCAGCAGAATGCTAATGAACACTGAAGCTTTCTTT.

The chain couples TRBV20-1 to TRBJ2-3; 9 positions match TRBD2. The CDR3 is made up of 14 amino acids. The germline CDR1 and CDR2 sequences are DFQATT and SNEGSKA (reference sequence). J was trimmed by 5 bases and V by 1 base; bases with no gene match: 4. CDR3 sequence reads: CSARGAGGVDTQYF. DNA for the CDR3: TGCAGTGCTAGAGGAGCGGGGGGTGTAGATACGCAGTATTTT.

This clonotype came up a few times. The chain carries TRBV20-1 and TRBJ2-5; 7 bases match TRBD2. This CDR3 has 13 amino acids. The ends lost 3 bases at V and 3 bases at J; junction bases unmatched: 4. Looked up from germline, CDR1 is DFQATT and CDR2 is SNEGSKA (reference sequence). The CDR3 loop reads CSASPTSEETQYF. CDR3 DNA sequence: TGCAGTGCTAGCCCTACTAGCGAAGAGACCCAGTACTTC.

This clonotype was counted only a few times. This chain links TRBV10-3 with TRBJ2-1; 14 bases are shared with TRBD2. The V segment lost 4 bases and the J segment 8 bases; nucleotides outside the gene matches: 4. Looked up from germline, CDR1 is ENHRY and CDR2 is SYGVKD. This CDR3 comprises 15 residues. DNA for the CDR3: TGTGCCATCAGTGGGACTAGCGGGGGGTTAGATGAGCAGTTCTTC. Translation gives CAISGTSGGLDEQFF.

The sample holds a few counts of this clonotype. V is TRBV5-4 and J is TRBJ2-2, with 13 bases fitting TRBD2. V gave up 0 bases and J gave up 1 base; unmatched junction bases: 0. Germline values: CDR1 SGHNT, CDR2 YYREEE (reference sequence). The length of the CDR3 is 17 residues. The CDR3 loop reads CASSLGLAGGNTGELFF. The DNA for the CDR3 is TGTGCCAGCAGCTTGGGACTAGCGGGAGGGAACACCGGGGAGCTGTTTTTT.

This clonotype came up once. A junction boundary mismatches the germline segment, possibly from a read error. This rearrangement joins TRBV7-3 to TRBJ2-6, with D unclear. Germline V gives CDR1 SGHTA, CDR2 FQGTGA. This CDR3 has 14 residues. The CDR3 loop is CARSPTDGANVLTF. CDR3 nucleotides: TGTGCCCGCAGCCCCACGGATGGGGCCAACGTCCTGACTTTC.

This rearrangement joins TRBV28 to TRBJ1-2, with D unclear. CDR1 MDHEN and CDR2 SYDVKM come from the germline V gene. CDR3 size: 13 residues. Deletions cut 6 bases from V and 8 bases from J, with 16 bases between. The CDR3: CASRQNNLGGYTF. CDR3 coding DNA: TGTGCCAGCAGGCAAAACAACCTAGGAGGCTACACCTTC.

CDR3 protein: CASSPLGGSYSNQPQHF. CDR3 DNA: TGTGCCAGCAGCCCCCTCGGGGGGTCCTATAGCAATCAGCCCCAGCATTTT. The rearrangement joins TRBV5-5 to TRBJ1-5; possibly TRBD1 for D (5 bases). Germline loops: CDR1 SGHKS, CDR2 YYEKEE (reference sequence). V was clipped by 4 bases and J by 0 bases, with 17 bases between them. The CDR3 sequence is 17 residues long.

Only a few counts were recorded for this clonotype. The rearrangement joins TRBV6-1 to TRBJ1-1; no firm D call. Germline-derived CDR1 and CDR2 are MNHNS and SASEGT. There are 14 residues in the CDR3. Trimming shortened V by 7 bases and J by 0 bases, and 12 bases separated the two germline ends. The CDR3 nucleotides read TGTGCCAGCACAGAAAGAAGGGTGAACACTGAAGCTTTCTTT. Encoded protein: CASTERRVNTEAFF.

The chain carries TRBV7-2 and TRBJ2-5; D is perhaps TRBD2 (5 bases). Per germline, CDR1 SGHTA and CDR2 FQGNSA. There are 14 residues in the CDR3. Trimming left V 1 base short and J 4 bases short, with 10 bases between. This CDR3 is CASSLGPSIETQYF. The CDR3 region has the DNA TGTGCCAGCAGCTTAGGACCTAGCATAGAGACCCAGTACTTC. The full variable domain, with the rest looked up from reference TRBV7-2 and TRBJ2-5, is GAGVSQSPSNKVTEKGKDVELRCDPISGHTALYWYRQSLGQGLEFLIYFQGNSAPDKSGLPSDRFSAERTGGSVSTLTIQRTQQEDSAVYLCASSLGPSIETQYFGPGTRLLVL.

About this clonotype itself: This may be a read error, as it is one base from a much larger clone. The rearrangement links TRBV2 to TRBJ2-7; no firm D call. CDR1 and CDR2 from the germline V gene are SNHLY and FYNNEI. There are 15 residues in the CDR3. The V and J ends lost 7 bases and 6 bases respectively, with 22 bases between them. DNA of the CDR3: TGTGCCAGCATTGACGCACTAAGGTCGAGTTCCGAGCAGTACTTC. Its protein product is CASIDALRSSSEQYF.

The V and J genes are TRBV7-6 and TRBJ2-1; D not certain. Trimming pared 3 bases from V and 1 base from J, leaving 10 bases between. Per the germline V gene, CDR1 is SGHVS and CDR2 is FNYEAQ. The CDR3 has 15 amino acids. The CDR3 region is CASSFPGPSYNEQFF. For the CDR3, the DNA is TGTGCCAGCAGCTTTCCGGGTCCATCCTACAATGAGCAGTTCTTC. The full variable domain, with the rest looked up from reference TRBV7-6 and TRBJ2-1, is GAGVSQSPRYKVTKRGQDVALRCDPISGHVSLYWYRQALGQGPEFLTYFNYEAQQDKSGLPNDRFSAERPEGSISTLTIQRTEQRDSAMYRCASSFPGPSYNEQFFGPGTRLTVL.

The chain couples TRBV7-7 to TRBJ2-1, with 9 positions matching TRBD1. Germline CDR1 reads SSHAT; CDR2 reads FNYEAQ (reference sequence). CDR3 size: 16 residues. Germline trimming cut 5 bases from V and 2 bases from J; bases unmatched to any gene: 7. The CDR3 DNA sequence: TGTGCCAGCAGCCGTGGTACAGGGGGCCCCTACAATGAGCAGTTCTTC. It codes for CASSRGTGGPYNEQFF.

CDR3 DNA sequence: TGTGCCAGCAGCTTAGAAGCGAATGTGGATACGCAGTATTTT. Its protein is CASSLEANVDTQYF. The chain has TRBV7-9 and TRBJ2-3; D is unresolved. V shed 1 base and J shed 6 bases, with 11 bases lying between them. Per germline, CDR1 SEHNR and CDR2 FQNEAQ (reference sequence). The CDR3 length is 14 residues.

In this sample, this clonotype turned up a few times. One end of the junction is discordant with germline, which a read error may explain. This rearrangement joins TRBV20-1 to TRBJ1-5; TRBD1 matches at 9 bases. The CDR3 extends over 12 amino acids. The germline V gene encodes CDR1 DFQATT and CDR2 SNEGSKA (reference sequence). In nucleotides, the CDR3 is TGCAGGGCTAGGACAGGGGATCAGCCCCAGCATTTT. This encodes CRARTGDQPQHF.

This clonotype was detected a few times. The CDR3 loop reads CASSYRLTETQYF. As DNA, the CDR3 is TGCGCCAGCAGCTATAGACTAACGGAGACCCAGTACTTC. The V gene is TRBV5-1, the J gene TRBJ2-5; maybe TRBD2 (5 bases). CDR3 length: 13 residues. Trimming removed 3 bases from V and 5 bases from J, with 11 bases in between. Germline CDR1 reads SGHRS; CDR2 reads YFSETQ.

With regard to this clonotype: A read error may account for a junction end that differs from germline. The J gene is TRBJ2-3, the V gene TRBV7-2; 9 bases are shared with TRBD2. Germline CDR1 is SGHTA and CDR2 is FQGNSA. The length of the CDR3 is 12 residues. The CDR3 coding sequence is TGCACGGGAGCGGGAGGTCCAGATACGCAGTATTTT. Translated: CTGAGGPDTQYF.

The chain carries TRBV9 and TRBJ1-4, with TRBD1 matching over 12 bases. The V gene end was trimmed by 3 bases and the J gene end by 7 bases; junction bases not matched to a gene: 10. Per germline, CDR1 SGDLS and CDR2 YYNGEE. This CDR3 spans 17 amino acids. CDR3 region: CASSAAGTGGDGEKLFF. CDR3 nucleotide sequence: TGTGCCAGCAGCGCTGCCGGGACAGGGGGCGATGGTGAAAAACTGTTTTTT.

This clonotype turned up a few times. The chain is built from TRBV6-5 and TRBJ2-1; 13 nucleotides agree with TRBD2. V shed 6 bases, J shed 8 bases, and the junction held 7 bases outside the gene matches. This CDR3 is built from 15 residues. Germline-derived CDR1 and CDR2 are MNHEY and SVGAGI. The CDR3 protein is CASRLGLAGPDEQFF. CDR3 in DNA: TGTGCCAGCAGGCTGGGACTAGCGGGACCGGATGAGCAGTTCTTC.

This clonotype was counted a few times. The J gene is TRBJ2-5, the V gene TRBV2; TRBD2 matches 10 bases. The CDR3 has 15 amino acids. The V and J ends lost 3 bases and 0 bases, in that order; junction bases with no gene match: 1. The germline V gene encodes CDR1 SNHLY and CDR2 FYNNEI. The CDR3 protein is CASSDSGGNQETQYF. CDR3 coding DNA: TGTGCCAGCAGTGATAGCGGGGGGAACCAAGAGACCCAGTACTTC.